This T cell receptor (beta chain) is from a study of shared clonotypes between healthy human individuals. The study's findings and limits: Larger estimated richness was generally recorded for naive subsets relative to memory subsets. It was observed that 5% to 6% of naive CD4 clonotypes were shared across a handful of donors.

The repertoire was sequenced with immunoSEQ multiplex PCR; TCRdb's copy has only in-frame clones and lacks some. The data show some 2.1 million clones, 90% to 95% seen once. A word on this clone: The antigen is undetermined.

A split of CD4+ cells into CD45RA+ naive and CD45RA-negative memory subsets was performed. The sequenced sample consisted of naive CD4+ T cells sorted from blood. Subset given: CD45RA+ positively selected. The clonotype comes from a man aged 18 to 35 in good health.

In nucleotides, the CDR3 is TGTGCCAGCAGCTTCGAATTCCGGCGAGAGACCCAGTACTTC. It codes for CASSFEFRRETQYF. This sequence joins TRBV7-9 and TRBJ2-5; D unclear. V was cut by 3 bases and J by 4 bases, with 12 bases left in between. In germline, CDR1 is SEHNR, CDR2 FQNEAQ (reference sequence). CDR3 size: 14 residues.